The T cell receptor (beta chain) under discussion was sequenced for a study of CD8 T cells in Susac syndrome. At the level of the study: Blood was drawn from Susac syndrome patients while they were therapy-naive, on corticosteroids, or on intravenous immunoglobulin alone. Study-level findings and limits: Susac CD8+ cells expanded clonally the most in TEMRA cells and in active patients.

Looked up from germline, CDR1 is MGHRA and CDR2 is YSYEKL. The CDR3 has 13 residues. Trimming took off 2 bases at V and 6 bases at J, with 10 bases between the two ends. Reverse transcription of roughly 0.5 to 1 ug RNA was performed with random hexamers. TCRdb processed the immunoSEQ multiplex PCR reads anew with MiXCR; each CDR3 protein has one entry. The sample holds under 200,000 distinct CDR3 sequences, 85% to 95% seen once. CD8+ and CD4+ T cells taken from blood had their TCR beta sequenced. Comment on this clonotype: What it recognizes is unknown.

The V and J genes are TRBV4-1 and TRBJ1-1, with D uncertain. The sample comprised CD8+ T cells from PBMCs. The receptor comes from a human donor with Susac syndrome. The CDR3 bases are TGCGCCAGCAGCCAATCGACGGCCTCTGAAGCTTTCTTT. This translates into CASSQSTASEAFF.